This TCR beta chain emerged from a study of OX40 agonist ivuxolimab in advanced cancers. In the study overall: Ivuxolimab, an agonist antibody against OX40 (CD134), was given to patients. Ivuxolimab, which patients received intravenously every 2 weeks, was dosed at 0.01 to 10 mg/kg.

TCRdb keeps only in-frame clones here, not all; method: immunoSEQ multiplex PCR. This sample has roughly 86,000 clones, with 90% to 95% found just once. The CDR3 loop spans 15 amino acids. After removal of 6 bases from V and 2 bases from J, the junction contained 8 bases not matched to a gene. Germline values: CDR1 MNHNY, CDR2 SVGAGI (reference sequence). J is TRBJ2-3 and V is TRBV6-6, with TRBD2 matching 7 bases. The receptor was derived from an adult with an advanced solid tumor such as melanoma, head and neck, liver or kidney cancer. The source was CD4+ or CD8+ T cells sorted from blood, collected in a trial of the OX40 agonist ivuxolimab. CDR3 sequence: CASSLGEGTTDTQYF. CDR3 sequence (DNA): TGTGCCAGCAGCTTGGGGGAGGGAACCACAGATACGCAGTATTTT.